One and the same sample provided the 8 T cell receptor delta chains below, sequenced in a study of gamma-delta chains in newborns, infants, children. TCRdb re-processed the reads using CATT. This table holds about 3,400 delta-chain clones, 0.3% found once. Sequencing used blood. The receptors here all came from a child who was a newborn, infant or young child, either healthy, febrile or measles-vaccinated (not recorded which).

Worth noting for this clone: A read error likely explains this, since a far larger clone differs by one base. At the DNA level, this CDR3 is encoded by other sequences in the same sample as well. The J gene is TRDJ3, the V gene TRDV2; 8 bases fit TRDD3. The CDR3 sequence is 19 residues long. CDR1 is GEAIGNYY and CDR2 is EKD in the germline V gene. Written as DNA, the CDR3 is TGTGCCTGCGACACCGCGGGATACGCCAGGTCCTGGGACACCCGACAGATGTTTTTC. Protein sequence: CACDTAGYARSWDTRQMFF.

Regarding this clone: The sample holds other DNA sequences that translate to the same CDR3. The rearrangement links TRDV2 to TRDJ3, with 11 nucleotides matching TRDD3. Germline CDR1 and CDR2: GEAIGNYY and EKD. V lost 7 bases and J lost 2; bases outside the gene matches: 12. This CDR3 comprises 19 residues. The CDR3 DNA reads as TGTGCCTGCGGCACCGTTGGGGGATACGCGGCCTGGGACACCCGACAGATGTTTTTC. Translating gives CACGTVGGYAAWDTRQMFF.

On this clone itself: TCRdb's listed protein matches a much larger clone and diverges from this DNA's translation at residue 2, likely through a read error; the protein shown comes from the DNA. This CDR3 reads CSCDWGSSWDTRQMFF. CDR3 DNA: TGTTCCTGTGACTGGGGGAGCTCCTGGGACACCCGACAGATGTTTTTC. This sequence joins TRDV2 and TRDJ3, with 9 bases aligning to TRDD3. The length of the CDR3 is 16 residues. CDR1 and CDR2 from the germline V gene are GEAIGNYY and EKD.

This clone is deemed medium-sized (0.01 to 0.1%). Within the sample, other DNA sequences also encode this same CDR3. The rearrangement links TRDV2 to TRDJ3, with D possibly being TRDD3 (5 bases). CDR1 and CDR2 from the germline V gene are GEAIGNYY and EKD. The V and J ends lost 0 bases and 0 bases respectively, with 14 bases between them. The CDR3 is 19 amino acids. The CDR3 loop is CACDTLTGGYSWDTRQMFF. CDR3 DNA: TGTGCCTGTGACACCCTCACCGGGGGGTACTCCTGGGACACCCGACAGATGTTTTTC.

Comment on this clone: Given a much more abundant clone one base away, this may be a read error. Other DNA variants within this sample encode the same CDR3. The genes are TRAV29/DV5 and TRDJ2, with TRDD3 matching 9 bases. The CDR3 spans 18 residues. Germline CDR1 is NSMFDY and CDR2 is ISSIKDK. The junction had 16 bases not matched to a gene; V was cut back by 0 bases and J by 7 bases. CDR3 bases: TGTGCAGCAAGCGTCTCGGGGGGATACAGGCCTCGGAAAGCACAACTCTTCTTT. Encoded protein: CAASVSGGYRPRKAQLFF. The full variable domain, its missing parts supplied by reference TRAV29/DV5 and TRDJ2, is DQQVKQNSPSLSVQEGRISILNCDYTNSMFDYFLWYKKYPAEGPTFLISISSIKDKNEDGRFTVFLNKSAKHLSLHIVPSQPGDSAVYFCAASVSGGYRPRKAQLFFGKGTQLIVEP.

This clone was detected only a few times. TCRdb lists the protein of a much larger clone for this DNA, which differs at residue 8, so this is likely a read error; the protein given here is translated from the DNA itself. V usage is TRAV29/DV5 and J usage is TRDJ2; the match to TRDD3 covers 7 bases. The CDR3 has 16 residues. The germline V gene has CDR1 NSMFDY and CDR2 ISSIKDK. V lost 0 bases to trimming and J lost 5 bases; unmatched junction nucleotides: 10. The CDR3 region has the DNA TGTGCAGCAAGCGAGGTCGGGCCGGGGGATACAGCACAACTCTTCTTT. This codes for CAASEVGPGDTAQLFF.

This clone is medium-sized in the sample. The sample has other DNA sequences that encode this CDR3 too. The V call is TRDV2, the J call TRDJ3; 12 bases agree with TRDD3. This CDR3 comprises 23 residues. With 0 bases clipped from V and 0 bases from J, the junction kept 14 bases outside the gene matches. CDR1 and CDR2 from the germline V gene are GEAIGNYY and EKD. CDR3 coding DNA: TGTGCCTGTGACACCCTTGACGTACTGGGGGATACTAAGGCCTCCTGGGACACCCGACAGATGTTTTTC. Amino acids: CACDTLDVLGDTKASWDTRQMFF.

A note on this clone: The TCRdb protein comes from a much larger clone and disagrees with this DNA's translation at residue 17, likely due to a read error; the protein given here is derived from the DNA. Additional DNA sequences in this sample encode the identical CDR3. The chain combines TRDV2 with TRDJ3; TRDD3 might be the D (6 bases). The CDR3 is 19 amino acids. Germline V lookup: CDR1 GEAIGNYY, CDR2 EKD. CDR3 loop: CACDTAGGPSSWDTRQTFF. The CDR3 DNA sequence: TGTGCCTGTGACACTGCGGGGGGACCAAGCTCCTGGGACACCCGACAGACGTTTTTC.